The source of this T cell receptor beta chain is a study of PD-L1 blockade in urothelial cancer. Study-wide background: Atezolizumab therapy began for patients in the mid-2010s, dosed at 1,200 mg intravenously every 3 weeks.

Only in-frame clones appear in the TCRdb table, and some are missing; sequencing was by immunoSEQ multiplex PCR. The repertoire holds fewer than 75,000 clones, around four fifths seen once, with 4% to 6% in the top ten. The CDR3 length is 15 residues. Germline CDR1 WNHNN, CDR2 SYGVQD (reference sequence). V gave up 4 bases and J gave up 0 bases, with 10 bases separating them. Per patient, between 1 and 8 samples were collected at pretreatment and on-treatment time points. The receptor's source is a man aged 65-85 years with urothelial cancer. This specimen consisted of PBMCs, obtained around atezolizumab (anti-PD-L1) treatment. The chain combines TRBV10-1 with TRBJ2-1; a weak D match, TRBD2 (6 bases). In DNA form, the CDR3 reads TGCGCCAGCAGTGTTTTCGGGAGCTCCTACAATGAGCAGTTCTTC. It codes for CASSVFGSSYNEQFF.